Following are 29 T cell receptor beta chains from one sample sequenced in a study of blood T cells in healthy people across ages. Together with a sample-barcoded 5' primer, a J-beta primer mix was included in a second PCR lasting about 6 to 11 cycles. MiXCR, applied by TCRdb to the 5' RACE reads, yields one record per CDR3 protein. The profile shows approximately 770,000 distinct CDR3 sequences, about 62% of them singletons. Sequenced sample: blood. The receptors here all came from a man aged 25 to 45 in good health.

V is TRBV20-1 and J is TRBJ2-1; 9 bases are shared with TRBD2. The CDR3 is 15 residues long. The V gene's germline CDR1 is DFQATT and CDR2 SNEGSKA (reference sequence). V was clipped by 3 bases and J by 5 bases; unmatched bases: 8. The CDR3 nucleotides read TGCAGTGCTAGTGGGGCGGGGGGGTCGAACAATGAGCAGTTCTTC. This translates into CSASGAGGSNNEQFF.

The genes are TRBV14 and TRBJ2-5; 7 nucleotides agree with TRBD1. The J call is uncertain, as TRBJ2-7 better fits the DNA end. Germline CDR1 reads SGHDN; CDR2 reads FVKESK. This CDR3 is built from 14 residues. CDR3: CASSQVTGKGEQYF. In nucleotides, the CDR3 is TGTGCCAGCAGCCAAGTGACAGGGAAGGGCGAGCAGTACTTC.

This clonotype was detected only a few times. The rearrangement joins TRBV12-3 or TRBV12-4 to TRBJ2-5; no clear D gene. The CDR3 loop spans 13 amino acids. V dropped 4 bases and J dropped 1 base, with 7 bases sitting between them. CDR3 coding DNA: TGTGCCAGCAGTTCCCAGTTCCAAGAGACCCAGTACTTC. Its translation: CASSSQFQETQYF.

This clonotype has more than one count but fewer than ten. The chain has TRBV4-3 and TRBJ2-7; D call uncertain. Trimming shortened V by 0 bases and J by 0 bases, and 12 bases separated the two germline ends. CDR3 size: 16 residues. Germline V gene data show CDR1 as LGHNA and CDR2 as YSLEER. The CDR3 loop reads CASSQDARTISYEQYF. The CDR3 nucleotides read TGCGCCAGCAGCCAAGACGCCCGAACAATCTCCTACGAGCAGTACTTC.

This clonotype was counted only a few times. J is TRBJ2-1 and V is TRBV7-2, with D perhaps TRBD2 (6 bases). This CDR3 region has 17 residues. The germline V gene has CDR1 SGHTA and CDR2 FQGNSA. Deletions cut 2 bases from V and 2 bases from J, with 16 bases between. The CDR3 DNA reads TGTGCCAGCAGCTTACAGGGAGGCCCCTATACCTACAATGAGCAGTTCTTC. This codes for CASSLQGGPYTYNEQFF. Full variable domain (missing parts from reference TRBV7-2 and TRBJ2-1): GAGVSQSPSNKVTEKGKDVELRCDPISGHTALYWYRQSLGQGLEFLIYFQGNSAPDKSGLPSDRFSAERTGGSVSTLTIQRTQQEDSAVYLCASSLQGGPYTYNEQFFGPGTRLTVL.

V is TRBV18 and J is TRBJ2-4, with TRBD2 as a possible D gene (6 bases). The end of the DNA fits TRBJ2-7 better, so the J call may be wrong. Germline V lookup: CDR1 KGHSH, CDR2 LQKENI. This CDR3 contains 14 residues. CDR3 region: CASSTYSGDYEQYF. The CDR3 coding sequence is TGTGCCAGCTCAACCTATTCGGGGGACTACGAGCAGTACTTC.

For the CDR3, the DNA is TGTGCCAGCACCGCATCGGGGGAGGGGAATGAGCAGTTCTTC. Its protein is CASTASGEGNEQFF. The rearrangement uses TRBV9 and TRBJ2-1; 7 bases match TRBD2. V gave up 6 bases and J gave up 7 bases; unmatched junction bases: 10. The CDR3 is made up of 14 amino acids. Germline V lookup: CDR1 SGDLS, CDR2 YYNGEE.

In DNA form, the CDR3 reads TGTGCCAGCACCCTCTGGGGCACTGAAGCTTTCTTT. As protein: CASTLWGTEAFF. V is TRBV28 and J is TRBJ1-1; no clear D gene. V lost 7 bases to trimming and J lost 4 bases, with 10 bases between them. The CDR3 totals 12 residues. Germline-derived CDR1 and CDR2 are MDHEN and SYDVKM.

The chain has TRBV12-3 or TRBV12-4 and TRBJ2-3; 8 bases fit TRBD2. J lost 4 bases, V lost 6 bases, and 9 bases had no gene match. This CDR3 comprises 15 residues. CDR3 coding DNA: TGTGCCAGCAGCTACGGCAGAGCGGGGGCAGATACGCAGTATTTT. Its protein is CASSYGRAGADTQYF.

The chain employs TRBV12-3 or TRBV12-4 and TRBJ2-2; 7 bases match TRBD2. The CDR3 has 16 residues. The J segment lost 2 bases and the V segment lost 5 bases, leaving 8 bases of the junction unmatched. The CDR3 nucleotides are TGTGCCAGCAGTCACAGACTAGCCCCCAACACCGGGGAGCTGTTTTTT. Translated: CASSHRLAPNTGELFF.

This sequence joins TRBV7-9 and TRBJ2-1; TRBD2 is a possible D gene (6 bases). V lost 2 bases and J lost 7, with 9 bases in between. Looked up from germline, CDR1 is SEHNR and CDR2 is FQNEAQ (reference sequence). This CDR3 is built from 13 residues. The CDR3 loop reads CASSLMGGNEQFF. As DNA, the CDR3 is TGTGCCAGCAGCTTAATGGGGGGAAATGAGCAGTTCTTC.

The chain recombines TRBV20-1 with TRBJ2-7; D is possibly TRBD1 (5 bases). Germline CDR1 reads DFQATT; CDR2 reads SNEGSKA (reference sequence). Deletions cut 2 bases from V and 2 bases from J, with 7 bases between. The CDR3 has 12 amino acids. The CDR3 sequence is CSARWGTYEQYF. As DNA, the CDR3 is TGCAGTGCTAGATGGGGCACCTACGAGCAGTACTTC.

The J gene is TRBJ2-7, the V gene TRBV7-9; D unresolved. Germline-derived CDR1 and CDR2 are SEHNR and FQNEAQ (reference sequence). The germline V and J ends were trimmed by 8 bases and 0 bases, with 11 bases remaining between them. This CDR3 has 13 residues. The CDR3 loop is CASGTYTSYEQYF. In DNA form, the CDR3 reads TGTGCCAGCGGCACTTATACCTCCTACGAGCAGTACTTC.

V is TRBV29-1 and J is TRBJ1-2, with 7 bases lining up with TRBD1. After removal of 8 bases from V and 6 bases from J, the junction contained 12 bases not matched to a gene. The CDR3 is 13 amino acids. From germline, CDR1 is SQVTM and CDR2 ANQGSEA. The CDR3 is CSPPRDSPHGYTF. The CDR3 DNA is TGCAGCCCCCCGAGGGACAGCCCCCATGGCTACACCTTC.

This clonotype was found a few times. The DNA of the CDR3 is TGCAGTGCTATCTCGCGGGGTCTGGAAGAGACCCAGTACTTC. It is translated as CSAISRGLEETQYF. V and J are TRBV20-1 and TRBJ2-5; possible D gene TRBD2, 6 bases. Per germline, CDR1 DFQATT and CDR2 SNEGSKA (reference sequence). The CDR3 loop spans 14 amino acids. The V and J ends lost 4 bases and 3 bases respectively, with 15 bases between them.

V usage is TRBV7-2 and J usage is TRBJ1-3; perhaps TRBD1 as D (5 bases). Germline V gene data show CDR1 as SGHTA and CDR2 as FQGNSA. The V and J ends lost 4 bases and 0 bases respectively, with 10 bases between them. The CDR3 totals 15 residues. For the CDR3, the DNA is TGTGCCAGCAGCTGTGGGGGAGGCTCTGGAAACACCATATATTTT. Its translation: CASSCGGGSGNTIYF.

The chain has TRBV10-3 and TRBJ2-2, with TRBD1 matching over 11 bases. From germline, CDR1 is ENHRY and CDR2 SYGVKD. Trimming took 6 bases from V and 5 from J; bases not matched to a gene: 5. The CDR3 has 15 amino acids. The CDR3 sequence: CAIRPGQGETGELFF. CDR3 bases: TGTGCCATCAGACCGGGACAGGGGGAAACCGGGGAGCTGTTTTTT.

The J gene is TRBJ1-1, the V gene TRBV10-3; TRBD1 is a possible D gene (5 bases). Looked up from germline, CDR1 is ENHRY and CDR2 is SYGVKD. CDR3 length equals 13 residues. The ends were cut back, 10 bases at V and 2 bases at J, with 14 bases in the middle. The CDR3 nucleotides read TGTGCCACTGGGCGGGGGGATAACACTGAAGCTTTCTTT. Protein sequence: CATGRGDNTEAFF.

The chain recombines TRBV7-2 with TRBJ2-5; TRBD2 matches 12 bases. V lost 10 bases and J lost 4; bases outside the gene matches: 4. Germline CDR1 reads SGHTA; CDR2 reads FQGNSA. This CDR3 comprises 13 residues. CDR3 DNA: TGTGCCACTAGCGGGGGGGGTTTAGAGACCCAGTACTTC. This encodes CATSGGGLETQYF.

The J gene is TRBJ1-1, the V gene TRBV10-3; TRBD1 matches 8 bases. The CDR3 covers 14 residues. J was trimmed by 3 bases and V by 6 bases; bases with no gene match: 6. The V gene's germline CDR1 is ENHRY and CDR2 SYGVKD. CDR3 in DNA: TGTGCCATCAGCCCTGGACAGGGCTACACTGAAGCTTTCTTT. Its translation is CAISPGQGYTEAFF.

In its sample, this clonotype was seen a few times. The chain couples TRBV20-1 to TRBJ2-7; possibly TRBD1 or TRBD2 for D (5 bases each). Trimming shortened V by 6 bases and J by 2 bases, and 29 bases separated the two germline ends. Per germline, CDR1 DFQATT and CDR2 SNEGSKA (reference sequence). CDR3 length: 18 amino acids. The CDR3 sequence is CSASSPSPYTGGTYEQYF. CDR3 DNA: TGCAGTGCCTCCTCCCCTTCTCCTTATACAGGAGGCACCTACGAGCAGTACTTC.

The chain joins TRBV20-1 to TRBJ1-1, with TRBD1 matching 10 bases. The V and J ends lost 6 bases and 3 bases, in that order; junction bases with no gene match: 13. The CDR3 is 16 residues long. CDR1 and CDR2 (germline): DFQATT, SNEGSKA (reference sequence). The DNA of the CDR3 is TGCAGTGCCCGGCCGGGGGACAGGGGAAGGGACACTGAAGCTTTCTTT. Encoded protein: CSARPGDRGRDTEAFF.

This chain connects TRBV15 to TRBJ2-6; D might be TRBD2 (6 bases). CDR3 size: 16 residues. V shed 6 bases and J shed 2 bases, with 14 bases lying between them. Germline CDR1 is LNHNV and CDR2 is YYDKDF (reference sequence). The CDR3 region has the DNA TGTGCCACCAGGATAGCGGAGAGTGCTGGGGCCAACGTCCTGACTTTC. It codes for CATRIAESAGANVLTF. The complete variable domain, with remaining parts taken from reference TRBV15 and TRBJ2-6, reads DAMVIQNPRYQVTQFGKPVTLSCSQTLNHNVMYWYQQKSSQAPKLLFHYYDKDFNNEADTPDNFQSRRPNTSFCFLDIRSPGLGDTAMYLCATRIAESAGANVLTFGAGSRLTVL.

The CDR3 loop reads CASSLVGEEYF. The CDR3 DNA reads TGTGCCAGCAGCCTCGTCGGGGAGGAGTACTTC. The chain has TRBV13 and TRBJ2-5, with TRBD2 as a possible D gene (6 bases). The V end was cut by 5 bases, the J end by 12 bases, with 13 bases between. The CDR3 loop spans 11 amino acids. The germline V gene encodes CDR1 PRHDT and CDR2 FYEKMQ (reference sequence).

V and J are TRBV7-2 and TRBJ2-5, with D tentatively TRBD1 (6 bases). V lost 4 bases, J lost 0 bases, and 9 bases lay in between. The CDR3 is 14 amino acids. Germline V gene data show CDR1 as SGHTA and CDR2 as FQGNSA. CDR3 loop: CASSSTGYQETQYF. CDR3 in DNA: TGTGCCAGCAGCTCCACAGGGTACCAAGAGACCCAGTACTTC.

This sequence joins TRBV6-2 or TRBV6-3 and TRBJ2-1; D gene uncertain. The CDR3 totals 12 residues. Germline V CDR1 and CDR2: MNHEY, SVGEGT. The V and J ends lost 5 bases and 13 bases respectively, with 15 bases between them. The CDR3 coding sequence is TGTGCCAGCAGTCAGCAGCCCATTCTCCAGTTCTTC. Its protein product is CASSQQPILQFF.

V usage is TRBV11-2 and J usage is TRBJ2-1; 9 bases line up with TRBD1. CDR3 length: 16 amino acids. Germline lookup yields CDR1 SGHAT and CDR2 FQNNGV. J gave up 3 bases and V 6 bases, and 9 bases lay outside the gene matches. In DNA form, the CDR3 reads TGTGCCAGCAGTCCAATGGGACAGGGTGGCTACAATGAGCAGTTCTTC. This translates into CASSPMGQGGYNEQFF.

The V gene is TRBV5-8, the J gene TRBJ2-5; 7 bases fit TRBD1. The germline V gene has CDR1 SGHTS and CDR2 YDEGEE. The CDR3 has 14 residues. The J segment lost 2 bases and the V segment lost 3 bases, leaving 4 bases of the junction unmatched. The CDR3: CASSSMGQQETQYF. DNA of the CDR3: TGTGCCAGCAGCTCTATGGGACAGCAAGAGACCCAGTACTTC.

This clonotype was recorded at least ten times. CDR3 amino acids: CSGLLWGGTEAFF. The CDR3 bases are TGCAGCGGCCTTCTTTGGGGGGGGACTGAAGCTTTCTTT. The V gene is TRBV29-1, the J gene TRBJ1-1, with a possible D match to TRBD1 (5 bases). Trimming pared 7 bases from V and 5 bases from J, leaving 17 bases between. The germline V gene has CDR1 SQVTM and CDR2 ANQGSEA. The CDR3 is 13 amino acids.